Sequencing of this TCR beta chain was carried out in a study of vaccination and CD4 T cells after COVID-19 (dated 2022 in TCRdb). Context from the whole study: SARS-CoV-2 positivity had been established in the convalescent patients by nasal swab PCR, and mild disease was recorded in several of these patients and severe disease in one. The convalescent cohort included six males and four females, with two Hispanic individuals, seven Caucasians, two Asians and one multiracial person. Each participant got two doses of either the Pfizer-BioNTech BNT162b2 vaccine (n=8) or the Moderna mRNA-1273 vaccine (n=2). Post-COVID blood samples were collected from convalescent patients a median of about 92 days after diagnosis, with a range of about 35 to 180 days. Post-vaccine blood samples were taken a median of around 77 days after the second vaccine dose, with a range of 14 to 241 days. Culture stimuli were overlapping spike peptide pools from SARS-CoV-2 and from the common cold coronaviruses HCoV-NL63, HCoV-OC43 and HCoV-229E. Control cultures used a CEFX viral epitope pool as positive control, an HIV-1 Nef peptide pool as negative control, or no peptide. In over 8 COVID-19 convalescent patients and a few infection-naive healthy vaccine recipients, the spike-specific CD4+ TCR repertoire before mRNA vaccination was compared with the repertoire after mRNA vaccination. The research as a whole found: The study included relatively few convalescent patients and did not analyze early timepoints after natural infection. Among the post-vaccine SARS-CoV-2-reactive clones in convalescent patients, a median approximately 90% showed up only after vaccination, which suggests vaccine-specific priming. The median count of SARS-CoV-2-reactive clonotypes went up from 21 after infection to 38 after vaccination, although the change was not significant. Of the vaccine-specific clones in convalescent patients, 304 of 307, or nearly all, reacted only to SARS-CoV-2 spike and did not cross-react with common cold coronaviruses.

The library was generated by PCR. DNA from cultured CD4+ T cells was subjected to TCR sequencing with the Oncomine TCR Beta short-read assay at the Johns Hopkins FTIC core. The QIAamp micro DNA kit was used to extract genomic DNA from the cultured CD4+ T cells. Oncomine TCR Beta libraries from cultured CD4+ T cells were pooled with unique dual indexes and sequenced on an Illumina iSeq 100. The authors' analysis ran thus. Non-productive sequences were removed, and CDR3s that did not start with C, did not end with F or W, or were shorter than 7 amino acids were discarded. Antigen-specific clonotypes were identified using the MANAFEST web application through comparison of peptide-stimulated wells with reference and other culture wells. To be called positive, a clone needed an FDR below 0.05, an odds ratio above 5, and a productive frequency above 0.1% in at least two of three replicate wells. A clonotype counted as cross-reactive if it showed significant expansion both in the SARS-CoV-2 spike wells and in at least one common cold coronavirus spike condition. Using R version 3.6.1, CDR3 homology was evaluated through Levenshtein distances (stringdist) along with unrooted phylogenetic trees (ape). TCRdb reprocessed the public reads (quality trimming at Q25 with fastp, clone calling with MiXCR) and kept in-frame beta chains. Entries that share a CDR3 protein sequence are merged under the most common genes and DNA. The V and J calls come from TCRdb's annotation, not from the publication. This sample holds some 13,000 distinct CDR3 sequences; around a third were observed only once. The top ten hold 13% of the sample.

From the cysteine up to the phenylalanine, the CDR3 has a length of 13 residues. CDR3 DNA is the only sequence kept; it has 39 bases, read in frame from the first base. Trimming removed 3 bases from V and 8 bases from J, leaving 11 bases between the germline ends. Turning to this clonotype: Its antigen is unknown. There are no base qualities to consult, and no much larger clone falls within one base.

The treatment or condition tag for this specimen amounts to: roughly ten-day PBMC culture with coronavirus spike peptide pools or control peptides (ViraFEST assay). The study used the ViraFEST assay, which expanded antigen-specific T cells with peptide pools and then identified expanded clonotypes by TCR sequencing. Positive SARS-CoV-2 PCR tests in the convalescent patients dated from March to December 2020, before Alpha, Beta and Delta variants emerged in the United States. Each well held 2 million to 2.5 million PBMCs cultured with approximately 9.1 ug/ml peptide pools in IMDM containing roughly 5% human AB serum and roughly 10 IU/ml IL-2. Half of the culture medium was replaced with fresh IL-2-containing medium on days 3 and 7. CD4+ T cells were isolated after approximately 10 days of culture through negative selection using the EasySep CD4+ T cell isolation kit. PBMCs were separated from whole blood using Ficoll-Paque Plus gradient centrifugation and then either used fresh or cryopreserved at -140C. Each culture condition was generally run in triplicate wells.

The TCR sequence derives from a human donor who had recovered from COVID-19. Specimen: CD4+ T cells from blood, cultured in vitro, collected after SARS-CoV-2 vaccination. The V and J segments used are TRBV23-1 and TRBJ1-5, with the D gene not clear enough to name. TRBV23-1 is treated as an ORF (open reading frame) with a function not yet certain. For the CDR3, the sequence is CASSQGGKEPQHF. The nucleotide sequence reads as follows: TGCGCCAGCAGTCAGGGCGGGAAGGAGCCCCAGCATTTT.